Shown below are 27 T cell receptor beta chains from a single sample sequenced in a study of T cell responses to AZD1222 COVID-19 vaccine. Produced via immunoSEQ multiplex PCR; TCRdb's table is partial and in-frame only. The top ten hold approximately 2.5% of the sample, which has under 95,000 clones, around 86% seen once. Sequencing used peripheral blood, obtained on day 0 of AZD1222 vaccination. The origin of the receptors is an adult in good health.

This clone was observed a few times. The CDR3, as DNA: TGTGCCAGCAGCCTCAGTATGGGCTCCTACGAGCAGTACTTC. It codes for CASSLSMGSYEQYF. The V gene is TRBV3-1 (or the pseudogene TRBV3-2), the J gene TRBJ2-7; D unclear. In germline, CDR1 is LGHDT, CDR2 YNNKEL (reference sequence). Deletions cut 4 bases from V and 0 bases from J, with 10 bases between. The CDR3 is made up of 14 amino acids.

DNA of the CDR3: TGTGCCAGCAGTCTCTACAGCAACACTGAAGCTTTCTTT. Protein: CASSLYSNTEAFF. V is TRBV2 and J is TRBJ1-1; D is unresolved. CDR3 size: 13 residues. Germline CDR1 is SNHLY and CDR2 is FYNNEI. V was pared by 5 bases and J by 2 bases, with 9 bases between.

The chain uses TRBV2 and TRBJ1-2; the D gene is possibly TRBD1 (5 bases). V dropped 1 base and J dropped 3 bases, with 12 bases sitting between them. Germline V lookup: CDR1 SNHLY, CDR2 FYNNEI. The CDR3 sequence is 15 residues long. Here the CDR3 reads CASSEGGGSYYGYTF. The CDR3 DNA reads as TGTGCCAGCAGTGAAGGCGGGGGATCATACTATGGCTACACCTTC.

CDR3 nucleotide sequence: TGCGCCAGCAGCTTGGCCGTGGGGACCTCAACCGAGCAGTACTTC. Its translation: CASSLAVGTSTEQYF. V is TRBV5-1 and J is TRBJ2-7, with D perhaps being TRBD1 or TRBD2 (5 bases each). The CDR3 covers 15 residues. Germline V CDR1 and CDR2: SGHRS, YFSETQ. V was trimmed by 0 bases and J by 6 bases, leaving 16 bases between them.

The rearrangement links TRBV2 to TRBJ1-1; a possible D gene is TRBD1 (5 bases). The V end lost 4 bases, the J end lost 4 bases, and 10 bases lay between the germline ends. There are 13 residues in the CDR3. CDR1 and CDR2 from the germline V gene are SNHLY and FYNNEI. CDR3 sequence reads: CASSVGAGTEAFF. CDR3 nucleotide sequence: TGTGCCAGCAGTGTCGGGGCGGGCACTGAAGCTTTCTTT.

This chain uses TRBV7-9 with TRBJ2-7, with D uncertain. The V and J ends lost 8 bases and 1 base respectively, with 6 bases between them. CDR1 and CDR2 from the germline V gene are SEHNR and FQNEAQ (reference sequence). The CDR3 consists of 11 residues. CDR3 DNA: TGTGCCAGCGGCCAATCCTACGAGCAGTACTTC. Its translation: CASGQSYEQYF.

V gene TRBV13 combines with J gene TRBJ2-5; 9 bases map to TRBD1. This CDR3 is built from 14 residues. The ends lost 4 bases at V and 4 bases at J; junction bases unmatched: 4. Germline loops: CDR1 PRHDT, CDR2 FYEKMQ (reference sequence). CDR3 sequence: CASSSRQGGETQYF. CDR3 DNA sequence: TGTGCCAGCAGCTCCCGACAGGGGGGAGAGACCCAGTACTTC. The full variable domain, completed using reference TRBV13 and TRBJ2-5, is AAGVIQSPRHLIKEKRETATLKCYPIPRHDTVYWYQQGPGQDPQFLISFYEKMQSDKGSIPDRFSAQQFSDYHSELNMSSLELGDSALYFCASSSRQGGETQYFGPGTRLLVL.

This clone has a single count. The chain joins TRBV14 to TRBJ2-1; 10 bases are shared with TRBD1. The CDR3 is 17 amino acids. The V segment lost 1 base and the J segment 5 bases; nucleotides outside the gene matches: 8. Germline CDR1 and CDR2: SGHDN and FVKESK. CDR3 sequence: CASSQGSGTGADNEQFF. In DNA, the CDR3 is TGTGCCAGCAGCCAAGGCTCTGGGACAGGGGCAGACAATGAGCAGTTCTTC.

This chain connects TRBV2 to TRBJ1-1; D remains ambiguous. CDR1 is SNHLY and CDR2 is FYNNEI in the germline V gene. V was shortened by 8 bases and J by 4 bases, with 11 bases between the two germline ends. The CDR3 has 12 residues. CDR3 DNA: TGTGCCAGCCGAAGGGAGGTCACTGAAGCTTTCTTT. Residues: CASRREVTEAFF.

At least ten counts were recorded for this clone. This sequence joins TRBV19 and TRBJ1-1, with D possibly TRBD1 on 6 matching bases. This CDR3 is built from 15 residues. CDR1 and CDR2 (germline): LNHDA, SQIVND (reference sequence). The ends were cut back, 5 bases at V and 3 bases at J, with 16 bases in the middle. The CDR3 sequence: CASSVDGTTHTEAFF. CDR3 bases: TGTGCCAGTAGTGTGGACGGGACAACACACACTGAAGCTTTCTTT.

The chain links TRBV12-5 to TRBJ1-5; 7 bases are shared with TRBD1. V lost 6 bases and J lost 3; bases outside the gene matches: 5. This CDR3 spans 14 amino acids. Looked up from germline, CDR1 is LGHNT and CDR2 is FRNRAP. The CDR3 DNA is TGTGCTAGTGGATGGACAGGTGACAATCAGCCCCAGCATTTT. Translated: CASGWTGDNQPQHF.

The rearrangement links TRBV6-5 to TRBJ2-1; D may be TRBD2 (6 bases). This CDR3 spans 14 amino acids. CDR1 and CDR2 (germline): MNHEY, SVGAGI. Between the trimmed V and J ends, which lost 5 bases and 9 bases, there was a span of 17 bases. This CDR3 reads CASSMGLRPVEQFF. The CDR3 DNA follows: TGTGCCAGCAGTATGGGACTGCGACCCGTTGAGCAGTTCTTC.

CDR3 nucleotide sequence: TGTGCCATCCGACACGGGACTAGCGGGAGTTCCTCCTACAATGAGCAGTTCTTC. Translation gives CAIRHGTSGSSSYNEQFF. J is TRBJ2-1 and V is TRBV10-3, with TRBD2 identical over 14 bases. Germline CDR1 reads ENHRY; CDR2 reads SYGVKD. The CDR3 length is 18 residues. J gave up 0 bases and V 8 bases, and 9 bases lay outside the gene matches.

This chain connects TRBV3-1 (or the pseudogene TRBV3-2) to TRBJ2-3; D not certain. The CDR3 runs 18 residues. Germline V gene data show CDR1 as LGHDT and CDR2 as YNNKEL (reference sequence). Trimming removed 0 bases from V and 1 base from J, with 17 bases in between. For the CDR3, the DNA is TGTGCCAGCAGCCAAGATTGGGGTTCGGGTAGGGGCACAGATACGCAGTATTTT. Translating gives CASSQDWGSGRGTDTQYF.

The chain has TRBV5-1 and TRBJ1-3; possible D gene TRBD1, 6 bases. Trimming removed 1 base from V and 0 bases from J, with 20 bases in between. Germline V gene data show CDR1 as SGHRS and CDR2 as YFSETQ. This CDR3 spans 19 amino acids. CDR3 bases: TGCGCCAGCAGCTTGACCGTTCTTGGGGGGCGGAACTCTGGAAACACCATATATTTT. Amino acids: CASSLTVLGGRNSGNTIYF.

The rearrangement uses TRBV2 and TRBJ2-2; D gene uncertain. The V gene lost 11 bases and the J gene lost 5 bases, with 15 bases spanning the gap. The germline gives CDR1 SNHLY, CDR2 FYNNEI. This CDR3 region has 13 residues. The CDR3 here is CACSRSETGELFF. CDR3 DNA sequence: TGTGCCTGCTCTCGTTCGGAGACCGGGGAGCTGTTTTTT.

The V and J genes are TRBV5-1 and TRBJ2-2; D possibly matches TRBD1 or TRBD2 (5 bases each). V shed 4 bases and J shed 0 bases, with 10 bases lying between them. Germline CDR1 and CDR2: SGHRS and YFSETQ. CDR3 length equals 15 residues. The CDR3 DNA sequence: TGCGCCAGCAGCCAGGGACCACCGAACACCGGGGAGCTGTTTTTT. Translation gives CASSQGPPNTGELFF.

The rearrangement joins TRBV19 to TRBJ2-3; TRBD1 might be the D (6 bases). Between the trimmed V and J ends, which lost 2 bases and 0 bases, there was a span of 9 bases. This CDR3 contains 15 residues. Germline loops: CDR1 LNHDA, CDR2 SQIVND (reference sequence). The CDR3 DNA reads TGTGCCAGTAGTATACCTAGGGGGAGCACAGATACGCAGTATTTT. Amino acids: CASSIPRGSTDTQYF.

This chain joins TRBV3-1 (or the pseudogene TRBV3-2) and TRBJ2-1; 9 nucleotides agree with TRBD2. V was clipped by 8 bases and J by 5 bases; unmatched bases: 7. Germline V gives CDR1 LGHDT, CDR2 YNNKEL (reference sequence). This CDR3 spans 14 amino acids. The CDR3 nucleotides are TGTGCCAGCTCCGGGACTAGCACTGACAATGAGCAGTTCTTC. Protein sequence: CASSGTSTDNEQFF.

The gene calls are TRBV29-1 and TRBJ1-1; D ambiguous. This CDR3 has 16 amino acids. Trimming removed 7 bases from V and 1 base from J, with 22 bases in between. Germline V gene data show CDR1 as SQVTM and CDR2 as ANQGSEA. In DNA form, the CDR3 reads TGCAGCGCCGAAGATGCAACCAGCAACCCGAACACTGAAGCTTTCTTT. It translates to CSAEDATSNPNTEAFF.

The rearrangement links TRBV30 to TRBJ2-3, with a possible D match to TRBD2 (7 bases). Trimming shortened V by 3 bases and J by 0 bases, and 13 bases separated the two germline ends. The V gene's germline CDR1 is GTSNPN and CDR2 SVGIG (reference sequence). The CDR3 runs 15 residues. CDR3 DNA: TGTGCCTGGAGCGGAGGGGGGGCCAGCACAGATACGCAGTATTTT. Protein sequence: CAWSGGGASTDTQYF.

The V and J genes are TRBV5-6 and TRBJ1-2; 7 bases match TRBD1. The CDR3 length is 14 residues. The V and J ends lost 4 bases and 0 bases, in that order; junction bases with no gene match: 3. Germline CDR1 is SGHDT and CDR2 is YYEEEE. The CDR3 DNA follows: TGTGCCAGCAGCCCACAGGGGACTAACTATGGCTACACCTTC. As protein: CASSPQGTNYGYTF.

In nucleotides, the CDR3 is TGTGCCAGCAGCTTCCTGTCGGGCTACGAGCAGTACTTC. Its protein is CASSFLSGYEQYF. The rearrangement joins TRBV7-9 to TRBJ2-7; D call uncertain. V dropped 3 bases and J dropped 3 bases, with 9 bases sitting between them. The CDR3 has 13 residues. Germline V gene lookup returns CDR1 SEHNR and CDR2 FQNEAQ (reference sequence).

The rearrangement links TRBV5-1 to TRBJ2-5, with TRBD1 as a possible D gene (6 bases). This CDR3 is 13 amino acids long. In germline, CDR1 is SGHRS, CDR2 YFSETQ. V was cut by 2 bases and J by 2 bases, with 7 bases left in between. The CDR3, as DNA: TGCGCCAGCAGCTTAAGGGGGCAAGAGACCCAGTACTTC. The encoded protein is CASSLRGQETQYF. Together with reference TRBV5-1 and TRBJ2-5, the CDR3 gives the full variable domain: KAGVTQTPRYLIKTRGQQVTLSCSPISGHRSVSWYQQTPGQGLQFLFEYFSETQRNKGNFPGRFSGRQFSNSRSEMNVSTLELGDSALYLCASSLRGQETQYFGPGTRLLVL.

CDR3 DNA: TGTGCTAGTGGTGGGGGGGTGACTGAAGCTTTCTTT. It yields the protein CASGGGVTEAFF. This chain links TRBV12-5 with TRBJ1-1; possibly TRBD1 for D (5 bases). Germline values: CDR1 LGHNT, CDR2 FRNRAP. Trimming shortened V by 5 bases and J by 5 bases, and 9 bases separated the two germline ends. The CDR3 covers 12 residues.

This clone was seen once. The CDR3 reads CASSRDRVNEKLFF. CDR3 nucleotide sequence: TGTGCCAGCAGCCGAGACAGAGTTAATGAAAAACTGTTTTTT. The V gene is TRBV5-4, the J gene TRBJ1-4, with D perhaps TRBD1 (5 bases). Germline loops: CDR1 SGHNT, CDR2 YYREEE (reference sequence). Deletions cut 4 bases from V and 4 bases from J, with 11 bases between. This CDR3 is built from 14 residues. Using reference TRBV5-4 and TRBJ1-4 for the parts outside the CDR3, the full variable domain is ETGVTQSPTHLIKTRGQQVTLRCSSQSGHNTVSWYQQALGQGPQFIFQYYREEENGRGNFPPRFSGLQFPNYSSELNVNALELDDSALYLCASSRDRVNEKLFFGSGTQLSVL.

The CDR3 DNA reads TGTGCCAGCAGACAACCCCATGGGCCGTGGTATGGCTACACCTTC. Its protein product is CASRQPHGPWYGYTF. The chain recombines TRBV11-2 with TRBJ1-2, with D unclear. With 6 bases removed from V and 5 bases from J, the gap between germline ends came to 19 bases. The germline V gene has CDR1 SGHAT and CDR2 FQNNGV. The CDR3 is 15 residues long.